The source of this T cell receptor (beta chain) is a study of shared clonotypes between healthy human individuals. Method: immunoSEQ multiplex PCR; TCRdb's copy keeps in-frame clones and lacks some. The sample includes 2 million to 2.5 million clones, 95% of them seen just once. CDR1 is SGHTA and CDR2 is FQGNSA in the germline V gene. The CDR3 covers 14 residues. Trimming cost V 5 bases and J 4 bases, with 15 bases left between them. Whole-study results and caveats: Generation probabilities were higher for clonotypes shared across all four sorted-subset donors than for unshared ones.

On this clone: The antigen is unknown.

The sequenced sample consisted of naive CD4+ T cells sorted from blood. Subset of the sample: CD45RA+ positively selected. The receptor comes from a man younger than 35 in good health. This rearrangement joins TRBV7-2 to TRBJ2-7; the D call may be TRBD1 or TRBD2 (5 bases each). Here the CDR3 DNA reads TGTGCCAGCAGCGTCCCGGGACCAAAGTACGAGCAGTACTTC. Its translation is CASSVPGPKYEQYF.